This T cell receptor (beta chain) was found in a study of blood T cell repertoires in COVID-19. For the study at large: Acute-phase and convalescent COVID-19 samples originated in the United States, Italy and Spain. Sample material is recorded as cDNA or gDNA derived from T cells, B-cell-depleted T cells, or PBMCs.

Per the original data handling: From reference gene primer amplification, estimates of nucleated cell counts were derived. The assay was immunoSEQ multiplex PCR, and TCRdb's table has in-frame clones only and misses some. V and J calls and clone size come straight from that table; D and trimming were deduced from the DNA. The top ten clones hold over 3.5% of a sample with 35,000 to 50,000 clones, approximately 88% of them seen once. The V segment lost 6 bases and the J segment 0 bases; nucleotides outside the gene matches: 13. Looked up from germline, CDR1 is MDHEN and CDR2 is SYDVKM. The CDR3 length is 19 residues.

The rearrangement joins TRBV28 to TRBJ2-1; 11 nucleotides agree with TRBD2. The receptor was derived from a human donor in a cohort sampled during active COVID-19. Sequencing was carried out using peripheral blood. The CDR3: CASRPGLAAMASSYNEQFF. CDR3 bases: TGTGCCAGCAGACCGGGACTAGCGGCCATGGCGAGCTCCTACAATGAGCAGTTCTTC.